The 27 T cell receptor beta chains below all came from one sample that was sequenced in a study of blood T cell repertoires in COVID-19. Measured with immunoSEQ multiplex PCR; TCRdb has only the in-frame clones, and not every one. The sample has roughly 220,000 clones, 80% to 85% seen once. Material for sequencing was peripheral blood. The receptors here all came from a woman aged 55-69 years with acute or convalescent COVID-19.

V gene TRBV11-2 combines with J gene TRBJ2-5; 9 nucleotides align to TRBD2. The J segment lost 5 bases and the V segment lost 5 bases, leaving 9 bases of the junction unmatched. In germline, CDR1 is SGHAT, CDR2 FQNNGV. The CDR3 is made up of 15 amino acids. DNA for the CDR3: TGTGCCAGCAGCCGCCGAGGTAGCGGGGGCGAGACCCAGTACTTC. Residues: CASSRRGSGGETQYF.

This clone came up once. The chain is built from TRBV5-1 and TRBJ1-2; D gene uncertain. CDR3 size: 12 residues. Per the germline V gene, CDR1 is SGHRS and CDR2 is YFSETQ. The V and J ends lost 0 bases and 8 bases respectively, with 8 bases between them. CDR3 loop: CASSLDSGGYTF. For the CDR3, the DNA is TGCGCCAGCAGCTTGGACAGCGGCGGCTACACCTTC.

CDR3 region: CASSLGPDNEQFF. The DNA of the CDR3 is TGCGCCAGCAGCTTGGGGCCAGACAATGAGCAGTTCTTC. The chain uses TRBV5-1 and TRBJ2-1; D is uncertain. V shed 0 bases and J shed 5 bases, with 6 bases lying between them. CDR1 SGHRS and CDR2 YFSETQ come from the germline V gene. The CDR3 is made up of 13 amino acids.

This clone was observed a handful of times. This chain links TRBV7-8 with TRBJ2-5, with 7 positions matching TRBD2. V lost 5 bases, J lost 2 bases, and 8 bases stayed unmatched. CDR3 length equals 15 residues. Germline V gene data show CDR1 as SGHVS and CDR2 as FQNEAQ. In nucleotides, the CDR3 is TGTGCCAGCAGCCACTCCACGGGACTACAAGAGACCCAGTACTTC. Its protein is CASSHSTGLQETQYF.

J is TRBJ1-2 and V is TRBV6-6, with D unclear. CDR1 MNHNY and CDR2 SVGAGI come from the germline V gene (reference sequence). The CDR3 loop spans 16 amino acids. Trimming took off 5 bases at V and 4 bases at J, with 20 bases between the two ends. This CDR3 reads CASSPMDSPKSYGYTF. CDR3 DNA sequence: TGTGCCAGCAGTCCCATGGACTCCCCCAAAAGCTATGGCTACACCTTC.

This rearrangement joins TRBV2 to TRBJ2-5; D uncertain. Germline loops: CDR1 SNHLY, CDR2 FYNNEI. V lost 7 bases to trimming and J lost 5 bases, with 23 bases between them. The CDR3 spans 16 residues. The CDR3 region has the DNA TGTGCCAGCAACCGTCGGGTAGGCAGCAGTATGGAGACCCAGTACTTC. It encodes CASNRRVGSSMETQYF.

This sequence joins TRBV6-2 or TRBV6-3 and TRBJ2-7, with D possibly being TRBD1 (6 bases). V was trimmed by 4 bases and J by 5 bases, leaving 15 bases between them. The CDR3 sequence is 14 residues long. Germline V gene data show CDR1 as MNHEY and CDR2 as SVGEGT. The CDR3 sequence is CASSSQEGVDEQYF. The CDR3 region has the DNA TGTGCCAGCAGTTCACAAGAGGGGGTAGACGAGCAGTACTTC.

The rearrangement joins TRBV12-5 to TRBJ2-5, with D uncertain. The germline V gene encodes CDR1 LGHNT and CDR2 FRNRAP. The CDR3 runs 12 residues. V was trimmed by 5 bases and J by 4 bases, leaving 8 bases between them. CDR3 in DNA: TGTGCTAGTGGTCACCTCGGAGAGACCCAGTACTTC. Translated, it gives CASGHLGETQYF.

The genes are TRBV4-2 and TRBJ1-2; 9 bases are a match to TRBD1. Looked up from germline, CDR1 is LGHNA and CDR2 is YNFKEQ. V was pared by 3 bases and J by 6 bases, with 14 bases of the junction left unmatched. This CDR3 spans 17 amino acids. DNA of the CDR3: TGTGCCAGCAGCCACCAGCGGGTGGGACAGGGTTTCGATGGCTACACCTTC. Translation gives CASSHQRVGQGFDGYTF.

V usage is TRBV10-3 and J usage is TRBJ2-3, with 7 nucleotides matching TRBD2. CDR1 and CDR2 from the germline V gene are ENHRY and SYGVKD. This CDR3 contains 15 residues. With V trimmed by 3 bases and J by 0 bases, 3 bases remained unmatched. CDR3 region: CAISEWRGSTDTQYF. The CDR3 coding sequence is TGTGCCATCAGTGAATGGCGGGGGAGCACAGATACGCAGTATTTT.

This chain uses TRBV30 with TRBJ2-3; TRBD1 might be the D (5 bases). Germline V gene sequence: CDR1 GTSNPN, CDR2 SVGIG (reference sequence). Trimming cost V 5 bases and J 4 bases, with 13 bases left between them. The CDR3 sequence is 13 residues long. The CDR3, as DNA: TGTGCCTGGGGTGGAGTGGGGCCAGATACGCAGTATTTT. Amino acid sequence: CAWGGVGPDTQYF. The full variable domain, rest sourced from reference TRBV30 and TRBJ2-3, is SQTIHQWPATLVQPVGSPLSLECTVEGTSNPNLYWYRQAAGRGLQLLFYSVGIGQISSEVPQNLSASRPQDRQFILSSKKLLLSDSGFYLCAWGGVGPDTQYFGPGTRLTVL.

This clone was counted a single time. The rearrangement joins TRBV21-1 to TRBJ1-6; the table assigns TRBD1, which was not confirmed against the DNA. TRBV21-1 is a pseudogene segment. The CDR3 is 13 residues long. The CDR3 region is CASSSNTVFPLHF. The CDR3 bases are TGTGCCAGCAGCAGTAATACAGTTTTTCCCCTCCACTTT.

The CDR3 DNA sequence: TGCAGCGTTGTGGGGGGGACAGGGGATGGCTACACCTTC. This codes for CSVVGGTGDGYTF. The chain carries TRBV29-1 and TRBJ1-2; 10 bases align to TRBD1. Germline lookup yields CDR1 SQVTM and CDR2 ANQGSEA. The CDR3 totals 13 residues. Losses at the gene ends were 4 bases for V and 6 bases for J; bases not matched to a gene: 5.

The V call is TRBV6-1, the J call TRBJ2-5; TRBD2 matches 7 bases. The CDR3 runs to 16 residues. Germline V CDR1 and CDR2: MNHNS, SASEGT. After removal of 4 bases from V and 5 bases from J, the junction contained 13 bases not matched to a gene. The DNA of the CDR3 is TGTGCCAGCAGTGGGATAGCGGGTGAATCTGAGGAGACCCAGTACTTC. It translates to CASSGIAGESEETQYF.

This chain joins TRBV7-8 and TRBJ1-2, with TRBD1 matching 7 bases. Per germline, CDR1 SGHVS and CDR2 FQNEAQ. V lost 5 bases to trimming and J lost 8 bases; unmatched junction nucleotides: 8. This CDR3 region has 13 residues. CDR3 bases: TGTGCCAGCAGCCAAGGGACAGTGACGGGCTACACCTTC. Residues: CASSQGTVTGYTF.

The DNA for the CDR3 is TGTGCCAGCAGTACCCTTATTGGACTAGCGCCGTACAATGAGCAGTTCTTC. It encodes CASSTLIGLAPYNEQFF. The chain uses TRBV6-2 or TRBV6-3 and TRBJ2-1; 9 bases map to TRBD2. CDR1 MNHEY and CDR2 SVGEGT come from the germline V gene. This CDR3 contains 17 residues. Trimming at V came to 5 bases and at J to 4 bases, leaving 12 bases not matched to a gene.

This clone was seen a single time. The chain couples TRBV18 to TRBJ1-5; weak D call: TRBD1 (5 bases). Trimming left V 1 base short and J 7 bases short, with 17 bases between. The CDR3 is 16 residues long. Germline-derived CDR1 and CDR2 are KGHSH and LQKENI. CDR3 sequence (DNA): TGTGCCAGCTCACCACAGGGCAGGGTGCAGGGCCAGCCCCAGCATTTT. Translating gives CASSPQGRVQGQPQHF. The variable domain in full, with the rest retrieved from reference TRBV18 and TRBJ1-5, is NAGVMQNPRHLVRRRGQEARLRCSPMKGHSHVYWYRQLPEEGLKFMVYLQKENIIDESGMPKERFSAEFPKEGPSILRIQQVVRGDSAAYFCASSPQGRVQGQPQHFGDGTRLSIL.

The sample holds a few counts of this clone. The CDR3 here is CASSFLGVSSTDTQYF. CDR3 nucleotide sequence: TGTGCCAGCAGTTTCCTCGGGGTCTCTAGCACAGATACGCAGTATTTT. The gene calls are TRBV5-8 and TRBJ2-3, with a possible D match to TRBD2 (5 bases). Germline loops: CDR1 SGHTS, CDR2 YDEGEE. This CDR3 is built from 16 residues. V lost 5 bases, J lost 0 bases, and 16 bases lay in between.

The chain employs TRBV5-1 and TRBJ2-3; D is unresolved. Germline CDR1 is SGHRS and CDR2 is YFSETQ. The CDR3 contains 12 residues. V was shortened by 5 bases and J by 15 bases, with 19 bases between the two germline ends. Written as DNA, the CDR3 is TGCGCCAGCAGTCGCAGTGGCTCGTTTGAATATTTT. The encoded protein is CASSRSGSFEYF.

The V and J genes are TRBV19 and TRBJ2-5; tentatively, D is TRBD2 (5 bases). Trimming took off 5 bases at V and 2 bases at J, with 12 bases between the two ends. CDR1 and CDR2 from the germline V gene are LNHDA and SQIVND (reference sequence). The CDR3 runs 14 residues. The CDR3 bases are TGTGCCAGTAGTTTTTCGGACTTACAAGAGACCCAGTACTTC. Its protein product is CASSFSDLQETQYF.

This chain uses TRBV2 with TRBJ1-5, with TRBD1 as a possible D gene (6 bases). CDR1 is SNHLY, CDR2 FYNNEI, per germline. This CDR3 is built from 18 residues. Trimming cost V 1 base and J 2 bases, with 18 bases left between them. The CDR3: CASSEEGTGRGGNQPQHF. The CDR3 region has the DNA TGTGCCAGCAGTGAAGAGGGCACAGGCAGGGGCGGCAATCAGCCCCAGCATTTT. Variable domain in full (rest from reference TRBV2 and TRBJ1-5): EPEVTQTPSHQVTQMGQEVILRCVPISNHLYFYWYRQILGQKVEFLVSFYNNEISEKSEIFDDQFSVERPDGSNFTLKIRSTKLEDSAMYFCASSEEGTGRGGNQPQHFGDGTRLSIL.

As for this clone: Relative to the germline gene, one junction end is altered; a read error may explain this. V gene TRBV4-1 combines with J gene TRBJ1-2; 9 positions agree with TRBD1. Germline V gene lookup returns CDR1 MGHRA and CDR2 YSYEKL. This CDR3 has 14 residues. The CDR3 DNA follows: TGCGCCAGCAGCCGAGAGACAGGGGGGGAAAGTATGGCCTTC. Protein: CASSRETGGESMAF.

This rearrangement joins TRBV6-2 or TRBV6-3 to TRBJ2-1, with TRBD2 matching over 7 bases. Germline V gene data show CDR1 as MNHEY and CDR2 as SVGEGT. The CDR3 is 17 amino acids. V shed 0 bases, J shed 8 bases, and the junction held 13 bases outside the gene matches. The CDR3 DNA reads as TGTGCCAGCAGTTACTCGAGGACTAGGTCGCCCCGGGATGAGCAGTTCTTC. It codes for CASSYSRTRSPRDEQFF.

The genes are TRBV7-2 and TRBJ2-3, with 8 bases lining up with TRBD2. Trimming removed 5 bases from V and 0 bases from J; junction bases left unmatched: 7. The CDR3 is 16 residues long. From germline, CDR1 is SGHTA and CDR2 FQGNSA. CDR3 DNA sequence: TGTGCCAGCAGCACCGTAGCGGGGTCTAGCACAGATACGCAGTATTTT. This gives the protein CASSTVAGSSTDTQYF. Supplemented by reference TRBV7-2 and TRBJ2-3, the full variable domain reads GAGVSQSPSNKVTEKGKDVELRCDPISGHTALYWYRQSLGQGLEFLIYFQGNSAPDKSGLPSDRFSAERTGGSVSTLTIQRTQQEDSAVYLCASSTVAGSSTDTQYFGPGTRLTVL.

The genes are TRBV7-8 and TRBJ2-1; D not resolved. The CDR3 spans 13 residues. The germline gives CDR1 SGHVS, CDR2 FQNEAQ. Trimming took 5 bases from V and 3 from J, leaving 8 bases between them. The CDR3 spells CASSPNNYNEQFF. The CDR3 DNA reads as TGTGCCAGCAGCCCAAACAACTACAATGAGCAGTTCTTC.

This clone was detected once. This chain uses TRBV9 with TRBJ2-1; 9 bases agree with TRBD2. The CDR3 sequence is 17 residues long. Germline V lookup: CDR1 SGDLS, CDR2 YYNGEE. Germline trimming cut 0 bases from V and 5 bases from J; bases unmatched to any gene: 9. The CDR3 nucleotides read TGTGCCAGCAGCGTAGGGATTATAGTAGCGGGGGACAATGAGCAGTTCTTC. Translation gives CASSVGIIVAGDNEQFF.

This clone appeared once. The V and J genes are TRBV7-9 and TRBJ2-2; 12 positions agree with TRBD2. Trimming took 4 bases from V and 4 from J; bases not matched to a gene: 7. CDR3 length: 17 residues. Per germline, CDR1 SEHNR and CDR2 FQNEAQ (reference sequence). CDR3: CASSSGTSGLGTGELFF. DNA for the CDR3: TGTGCCAGCAGCTCCGGGACTAGCGGGCTGGGCACCGGGGAGCTGTTTTTT.